The T cell receptor (beta chain) described here comes from a study of T cells in Graves' hyperthyroidism and ophthalmopathy. In the study overall: It was at initial diagnosis, before any treatment, that peripheral blood was collected. Notes on the study in general: Ophthalmopathy was separated from stable hyperthyroidism by a 13 V-J model. The model identified upcoming ophthalmopathy a median approximately six months ahead of onset.

The source material, RNA transcripts, was used to amplify TCR beta CDR3 regions. RT-PCR in the first round (using the HTBI primer set) targeted the TCR CDR3. MiXCR was run by TCRdb on the multiplex PCR reads, yielding one entry per CDR3 protein. The sample shows about 530,000 distinct CDR3 sequences, 17% of them seen only once. In this sample, this clonotype turned up many times. As yet, its antigen is unknown. This CDR3 contains 12 residues. V lost 0 bases and J lost 6, with 9 bases in between. The germline V gene has CDR1 GTSNPN and CDR2 SVGIG (reference sequence). The origin of this receptor is a woman aged 18-35 years with Graves' ophthalmopathy. The chain combines TRBV30 with TRBJ2-7, with D possibly TRBD2 on 5 matching bases. The sequenced sample consisted of blood. The CDR3 loop reads CAWSVSGIEQYF. The CDR3 DNA sequence: TGTGCCTGGAGTGTGTCGGGAATCGAGCAGTACTTC.